This is a list of T cell receptor beta chains from one sample in a study of blood T cell repertoires in COVID-19. Here immunoSEQ multiplex PCR was the method, and the copy in TCRdb shows in-frame clones only, minus some. The table records over 300,000 clones, almost 90% of them present only once. The source material was peripheral blood. All receptors come from a man in his late teens or twenties with active or convalescent COVID-19. The CDR3 runs from the conserved cysteine through the conserved F or W. The order of the fields is V gene, J gene, clone size, D gene, CDR3 DNA, CDR3 protein. D genes are given only for firm matches. Clone size is shown for a subset of rows, as once, few, many or a class of expanded clone.

v_gene: TRBV28
j_gene: TRBJ2-3
abundance: few
d_gene: -
CDR3nt: TGTGCCAGCAGGGTCAGCGCAGATACGCAGTATTTT
CDR3aa: CASRVSADTQYF

v_gene: TRBV24-1
j_gene: TRBJ2-7
abundance: -
d_gene: -
CDR3nt: TGTGCCACCAGTGACGGAGTTTACGAGCAGTACTTC
CDR3aa: CATSDGVYEQYF

v_gene: TRBV9
j_gene: TRBJ2-1
abundance: few
d_gene: TRBD2
CDR3nt: TGTGCCAGCAGCGTAGTGACGGGAGGGCCAACTGAGCAGTTCTTC
CDR3aa: CASSVVTGGPTEQFF

v_gene: TRBV28
j_gene: TRBJ1-1
abundance: once
d_gene: -
CDR3nt: TGTGCCAGCAGTTTACCAGGTAGCGCTCTGGGTGCTTTCTTT
CDR3aa: CASSLPGSALGAFF

v_gene: TRBV5-4
j_gene: TRBJ2-2
abundance: few
d_gene: -
CDR3nt: TGTGCCAGCAGCTTGTTGGGTTCGCGGCACGGGGAGCTGTTTTTT
CDR3aa: CASSLLGSRHGELFF

v_gene: TRBV9
j_gene: TRBJ2-7
abundance: -
d_gene: TRBD2
CDR3nt: TGTGCCAGCAGCGCGGAAAGGGGACTAGCGGGGGAAACCTACGAGCAGTACTTC
CDR3aa: CASSAERGLAGETYEQYF

v_gene: TRBV14
j_gene: TRBJ2-7
abundance: -
d_gene: TRBD2
CDR3nt: TGTGCCAGCGATCTAGCGGTCGCCTACGAGCAGTACTTC
CDR3aa: CASDLAVAYEQYF

v_gene: TRBV7-6
j_gene: TRBJ2-7
abundance: -
d_gene: TRBD1
CDR3nt: TGTGCCAGCAGCCCATCGACAGGGGGCCATCAACAGCAGTACTTC
CDR3aa: CASSPSTGGHQQQYF

v_gene: TRBV28
j_gene: TRBJ1-5
abundance: -
d_gene: -
CDR3nt: TGTGCCAGCACTTATGACAGTAACCCCCAGCATTTT
CDR3aa: CASTYDSNPQHF

v_gene: TRBV9
j_gene: TRBJ1-6
abundance: -
d_gene: -
CDR3nt: TGTGCCAGCAGCGTACTTATGGACACTGGTGGATCACCCCTCCACTTT
CDR3aa: CASSVLMDTGGSPLHF

v_gene: TRBV27
j_gene: TRBJ2-2
abundance: once
d_gene: -
CDR3nt: TGTGCCAGCAGTTTACCGACCGGGGAGCTGTTTTTT
CDR3aa: CASSLPTGELFF

v_gene: TRBV19
j_gene: TRBJ2-3
abundance: -
d_gene: TRBD2
CDR3nt: TGTGCCAGTAGTCCCGATAGCGGGAGGGCGGGAGATACGCAGTATTTT
CDR3aa: CASSPDSGRAGDTQYF

v_gene: TRBV19
j_gene: TRBJ2-3
abundance: -
d_gene: -
CDR3nt: TGTGCCAGTACTTTTTCAGATACGCAGTATTTT
CDR3aa: CASTFSDTQYF

v_gene: TRBV27
j_gene: TRBJ2-3
abundance: once
d_gene: TRBD2
CDR3nt: TGTGCCAGCAGTTGGGAGCGGGGGGGGTCAGGGGGGCAGTATTTT
CDR3aa: CASSWERGGSGGQYF

v_gene: TRBV11-3
j_gene: TRBJ2-2
abundance: -
d_gene: -
CDR3nt: TGTGCCAGCAGCTTAGCTTTTTATGGAGGGGTTACCGGGGAGCTGTTTTTT
CDR3aa: CASSLAFYGGVTGELFF

v_gene: TRBV29-1
j_gene: TRBJ2-1
abundance: -
d_gene: -
CDR3nt: TGCAGCGGAGAAATAGGGGACTTTTTCAATGAGCAGTTCTTC
CDR3aa: CSGEIGDFFNEQFF

v_gene: TRBV4-3
j_gene: TRBJ1-1
abundance: -
d_gene: -
CDR3nt: TGCGCCAGCAGCCAAGATTTGCAGTCCGAAGCTTTCTTT
CDR3aa: CASSQDLQSEAFF

v_gene: TRBV19
j_gene: TRBJ2-3
abundance: -
d_gene: -
CDR3nt: TGTGCCAGTAGTATGGCGGCATTGGCAGATACGCAGTATTTT
CDR3aa: CASSMAALADTQYF

v_gene: TRBV9
j_gene: TRBJ2-5
abundance: -
d_gene: TRBD2
CDR3nt: TGTGCCAGCAGTGGCGGGGGGGCCCAAGAGACCCAGTACTTC
CDR3aa: CASSGGGAQETQYF

v_gene: TRBV18
j_gene: TRBJ2-7
abundance: -
d_gene: TRBD1
CDR3nt: TGTGCCAGCTCACCACATGGGGACAGATACGAGCAGTACTTC
CDR3aa: CASSPHGDRYEQYF

v_gene: TRBV7-6
j_gene: TRBJ2-7
abundance: once
d_gene: -
CDR3nt: TGTGCCAGCAGCTTAGCATCGGACAGAACCTACGAGCAGTACTTC
CDR3aa: CASSLASDRTYEQYF

v_gene: TRBV12-3/TRBV12-4
j_gene: TRBJ1-6
abundance: -
d_gene: -
CDR3nt: TGTGCCAGCAGTTTAGGCGCTTCACCCCTCCACTTT
CDR3aa: CASSLGASPLHF

v_gene: TRBV24-1
j_gene: TRBJ1-2
abundance: -
d_gene: TRBD1
CDR3nt: TGTGCCACCAGTGATTTATGGACAGGGGCTGGCTACACCTTC
CDR3aa: CATSDLWTGAGYTF

v_gene: TRBV12-3/TRBV12-4
j_gene: TRBJ2-2
abundance: -
d_gene: -
CDR3nt: TGTGCCAGCAGCCAACTCGTCGGGGAGCTGTTTTTT
CDR3aa: CASSQLVGELFF

v_gene: TRBV10-3
j_gene: TRBJ1-1
abundance: -
d_gene: -
CDR3nt: TGTGCCATCAGCAAACTAGCACAGAACACTGAAGCTTTCTTT
CDR3aa: CAISKLAQNTEAFF

v_gene: TRBV6-5
j_gene: TRBJ2-7
abundance: -
d_gene: -
CDR3nt: TGTGCCAGCAGTCCAGGCCGAGGGAGCTACGAGCAGTACTTC
CDR3aa: CASSPGRGSYEQYF

v_gene: TRBV4-3
j_gene: TRBJ1-6
abundance: -
d_gene: -
CDR3nt: TGCGCCAGCAGCCAAGAAGGGGGAGATAATTCACCCCTCCACTTT
CDR3aa: CASSQEGGDNSPLHF

v_gene: TRBV5-1
j_gene: TRBJ2-7
abundance: -
d_gene: -
CDR3nt: TGCGCCAGCAGCCTCCCCTCGGAGGAGCAGTACTTC
CDR3aa: CASSLPSEEQYF

v_gene: TRBV6-5
j_gene: TRBJ1-6
abundance: few
d_gene: -
CDR3nt: TGTGCCAGCAGTTACTCCCAGGGATACGTTTCACCCCTCCACTTT
CDR3aa: CASSYSQGYVSPLHF

v_gene: TRBV7-2
j_gene: TRBJ1-5
abundance: -
d_gene: -
CDR3nt: TGTGCCAGCAGCTTAGAAGTCGGGGGGAATCAGCCCCAGCATTTT
CDR3aa: CASSLEVGGNQPQHF

v_gene: TRBV6-6
j_gene: TRBJ1-6
abundance: few
d_gene: -
CDR3nt: TGTGCCAGCAGTCGATCTTCAGGGAATTCACCCCTCCACTTT
CDR3aa: CASSRSSGNSPLHF

v_gene: TRBV6-2/TRBV6-3
j_gene: TRBJ2-1
abundance: once
d_gene: -
CDR3nt: TGTGCCAGCAGTTACGATACGGGAGAGGCCTACAATGAGCAGTTCTTC
CDR3aa: CASSYDTGEAYNEQFF

v_gene: TRBV7-2
j_gene: TRBJ2-3
abundance: once
d_gene: TRBD2
CDR3nt: TGTGCCAGCAGCCATGGACTAGCGGGACCCACAGATACGCAGTATTTT
CDR3aa: CASSHGLAGPTDTQYF

v_gene: TRBV2
j_gene: TRBJ2-5
abundance: -
d_gene: TRBD2
CDR3nt: TGTGCCAGCAGTGGGAGGACTAGCGGGGGGCCAGACCAAGAGACCCAGTACTTC
CDR3aa: CASSGRTSGGPDQETQYF

v_gene: TRBV24-1
j_gene: TRBJ2-5
abundance: -
d_gene: -
CDR3nt: TGTGCCACCAGTGACCCCTACCACAGGATTCAAGAGACCCAGTACTTC
CDR3aa: CATSDPYHRIQETQYF

v_gene: TRBV15
j_gene: TRBJ1-2
abundance: -
d_gene: TRBD1
CDR3nt: TGTGCCACCAGCCTCGACAGGGCCGCTGGCTACACCTTC
CDR3aa: CATSLDRAAGYTF

v_gene: TRBV7-2
j_gene: TRBJ1-5
abundance: -
d_gene: -
CDR3nt: TGTGCCAGCAGCTTGAGAGGGACACAGGGTGTGGGCAATCAGCCCCAGCATTTT
CDR3aa: CASSLRGTQGVGNQPQHF

v_gene: TRBV6-6
j_gene: TRBJ1-1
abundance: -
d_gene: -
CDR3nt: TGTGCCAGCATTCAGGGTTCCACTGAAGCTTTCTTT
CDR3aa: CASIQGSTEAFF

v_gene: TRBV3-1/TRBV3-2
j_gene: TRBJ1-1
abundance: few
d_gene: TRBD1
CDR3nt: TGTGCCAGCAGACCAGGGGGCATTCGGGACACTGAAGCTTTCTTT
CDR3aa: CASRPGGIRDTEAFF